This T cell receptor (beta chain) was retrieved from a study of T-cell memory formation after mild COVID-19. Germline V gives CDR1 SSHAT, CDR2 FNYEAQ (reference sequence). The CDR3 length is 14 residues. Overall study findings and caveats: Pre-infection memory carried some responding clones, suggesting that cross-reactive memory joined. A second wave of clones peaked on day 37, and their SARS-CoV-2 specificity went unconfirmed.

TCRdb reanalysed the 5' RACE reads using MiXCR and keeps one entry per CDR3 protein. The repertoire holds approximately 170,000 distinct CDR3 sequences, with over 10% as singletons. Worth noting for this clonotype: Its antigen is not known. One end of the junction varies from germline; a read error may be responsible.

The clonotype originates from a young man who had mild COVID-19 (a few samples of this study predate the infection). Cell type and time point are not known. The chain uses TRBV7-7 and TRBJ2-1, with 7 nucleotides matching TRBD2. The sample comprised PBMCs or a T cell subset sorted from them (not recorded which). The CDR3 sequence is CASSLAGADNEQFF. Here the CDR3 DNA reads TGTGCTAGCAGCTTAGCGGGCGCGGACAATGAGCAGTTCTTC.